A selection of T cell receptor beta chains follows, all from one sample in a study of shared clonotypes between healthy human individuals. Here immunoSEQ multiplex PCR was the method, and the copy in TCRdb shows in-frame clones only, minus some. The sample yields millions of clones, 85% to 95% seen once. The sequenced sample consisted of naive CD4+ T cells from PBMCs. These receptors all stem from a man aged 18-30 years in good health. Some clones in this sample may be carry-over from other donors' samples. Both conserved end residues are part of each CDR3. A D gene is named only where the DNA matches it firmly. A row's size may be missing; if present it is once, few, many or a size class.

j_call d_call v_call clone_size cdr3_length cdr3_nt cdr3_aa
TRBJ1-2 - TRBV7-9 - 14 TGTGCCAGCAGCCACCGGGACCCGAACTATGGCTACACCTTC CASSHRDPNYGYTF
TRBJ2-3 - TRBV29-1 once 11 TGCAGCGTTGAAGGACAAGATACGCAGTATTTT CSVEGQDTQYF
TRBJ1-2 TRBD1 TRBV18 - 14 TGTGCCAGCTCACTTAGAACAGGGGCCGATGGCTACACCTTC CASSLRTGADGYTF
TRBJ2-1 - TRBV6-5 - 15 TGTGCCAGCAGTTTACTCACCCCTCTCTACAATGAGCAGTTCTTC CASSLLTPLYNEQFF
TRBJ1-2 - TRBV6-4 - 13 TGTGCCAGCACCCCCGGACATGGCTATGGCTACACCTTC CASTPGHGYGYTF
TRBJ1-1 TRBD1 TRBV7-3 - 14 TGTGCCAGCAGAAGGACTGCGGGACAGGGAGAAACTTTCTTT CASRRTAGQGETFF
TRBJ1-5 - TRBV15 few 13 TGTGCCACCAGCAGAGATCTGGATCAGCCCCAGCATTTT CATSRDLDQPQHF
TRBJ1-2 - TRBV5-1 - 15 TGCGCCAGCAGCTTGCCTTACAGCACTAACTATGGCTACACCTTC CASSLPYSTNYGYTF
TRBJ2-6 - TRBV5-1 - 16 TGCGCCAGCAGCTTGGTAGGCAGCTCTGGGGCCAACGTCCTGACTTTC CASSLVGSSGANVLTF
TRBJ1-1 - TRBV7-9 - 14 TGTGCCAGCAGCTTACAAGGGGGGAACACTGAAGCTTTCTTT CASSLQGGNTEAFF
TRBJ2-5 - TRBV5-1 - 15 TGCGCCAGCACCGTCCAGGGGGGTTCGGAAGAGACCCAGTACTTC CASTVQGGSEETQYF
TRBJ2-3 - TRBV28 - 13 TGTGCCAGCGGGGGTGGGCCCACAGATACGCAGTATTTT CASGGGPTDTQYF
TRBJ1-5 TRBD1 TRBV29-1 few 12 TGCAGCGTTATGGGACAGGGACAGCCCCAGCATTTT CSVMGQGQPQHF
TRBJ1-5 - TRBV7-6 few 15 TGTGCCAGCAGCCCTGGGGTTGGGGAGTATCAGCCCCAGCATTTT CASSPGVGEYQPQHF
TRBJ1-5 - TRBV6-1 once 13 TGTGCCAGCAGTGAACGGGGCAATCAGCCCCAGCATTTT CASSERGNQPQHF
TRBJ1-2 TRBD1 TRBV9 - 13 TGTGCCAGCAGCGGGAGGACAGGGGATGGCTACACCTTC CASSGRTGDGYTF
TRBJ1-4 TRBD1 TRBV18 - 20 TGTGCCAGCTCACCAGCCCCATACAGGGGGCTAACTTCTAGTAATGAAAAACTGTTTTTT CASSPAPYRGLTSSNEKLFF